This TCR beta chain was identified during a study of blood T cells in healthy people across ages. Study observations and caveats: Across the age range, TCR beta diversity per million T cells fell in a roughly linear way.

This clonotype turned up a few times. What it binds is unknown. This CDR3 spans 15 amino acids. Per germline, CDR1 MNHNS and CDR2 SASEGT. V lost 3 bases to trimming and J lost 0 bases, with 9 bases between them. Using a J-beta primer mix together with a sample-barcoded 5' primer, a second PCR was run for roughly 7 to 11 cycles. The study obtained at least 2.5 million CDR3-containing paired-end reads from every sample. MiXCR, applied by TCRdb to the 5' RACE reads, yields one record per CDR3 protein. This table has around 1.1 million distinct CDR3 sequences, roughly two fifths appearing once. This TCR was recovered from a man between 18 and 35 years old in good health. The gene calls are TRBV6-1 and TRBJ2-1, with unresolved D. Sequencing was performed on blood. The CDR3 nucleotides read TGTGCCAGCAGTGACGGCATCACCTCCTACAATGAGCAGTTCTTC. Residues: CASSDGITSYNEQFF.